This T cell receptor (beta chain) appears in the sequencing data of a study of T cells after yellow fever vaccination. Whole-study findings and limits: Booster sampling recovered most clones from primary vaccination (about 97% CD4, approximately 90% CD8).

CDR3 length: 14 residues. V lost 5 bases to trimming and J lost 7 bases; unmatched junction nucleotides: 9. CDR1 is SGHTA and CDR2 is FQGNSA in the germline V gene. TCRdb processed the 5' RACE reads anew with MiXCR; each CDR3 protein has one entry. Of about 320,000 distinct CDR3 sequences listed, 9.5% to 12% are singletons. As to this clonotype: Its antigen is unidentified.

This chain links TRBV7-2 with TRBJ2-5; TRBD1 matches at 8 bases. The clonotype originates from a man between 18 and 29 years old who received the YFV17D yellow fever vaccine. The starting material was CD4+ T cells sorted from PBMCs, obtained 45 days after the yellow fever booster vaccination. As DNA, the CDR3 is TGTGCCAGCAGCCCGGACAGGGACATCGGGACCCAGTACTTC. Amino acid sequence: CASSPDRDIGTQYF.